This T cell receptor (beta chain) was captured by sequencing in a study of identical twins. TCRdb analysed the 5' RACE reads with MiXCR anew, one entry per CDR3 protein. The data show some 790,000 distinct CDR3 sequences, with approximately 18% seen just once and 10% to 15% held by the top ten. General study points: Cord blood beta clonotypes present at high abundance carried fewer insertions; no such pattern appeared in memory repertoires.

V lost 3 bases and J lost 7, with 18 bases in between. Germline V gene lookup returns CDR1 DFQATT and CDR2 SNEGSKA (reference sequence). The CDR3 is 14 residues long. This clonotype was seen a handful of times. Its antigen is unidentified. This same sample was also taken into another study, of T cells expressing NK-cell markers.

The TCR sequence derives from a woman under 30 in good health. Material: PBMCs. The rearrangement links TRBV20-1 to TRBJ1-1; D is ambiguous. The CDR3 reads CSARSRSRANEAFF. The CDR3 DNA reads TGCAGTGCTAGGTCGAGGAGTAGGGCGAATGAAGCTTTCTTT.